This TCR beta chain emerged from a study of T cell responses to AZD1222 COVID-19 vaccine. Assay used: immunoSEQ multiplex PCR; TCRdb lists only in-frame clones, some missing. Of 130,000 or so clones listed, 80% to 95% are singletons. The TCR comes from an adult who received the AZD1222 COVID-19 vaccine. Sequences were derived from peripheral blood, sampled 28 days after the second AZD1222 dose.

CDR3 DNA: TGTGCCAGCAGCCGCACTTCCTACAGGGGCGAGACCCAGTACTTC. This sequence encodes CASSRTSYRGETQYF. The chain uses TRBV5-6 and TRBJ2-5, with 7 bases identical to TRBD1. This CDR3 has 15 residues. Per the germline V gene, CDR1 is SGHDT and CDR2 is YYEEEE. The junction had 11 bases not matched to a gene; V was cut back by 4 bases and J by 5 bases.